The subject of this entry is one T cell receptor (beta chain). This CDR3 is 13 amino acids long. With V trimmed by 8 bases and J by 0 bases, 3 bases remained unmatched. CDR1 and CDR2 (germline): SNHLY, FYNNEI. The data stem from a study of shared clonotypes between healthy human individuals. The protocol was immunoSEQ multiplex PCR, while the TCRdb copy is restricted to in-frame clones and leaves out a portion. In the table there are about 2.3 million clones, 85% to 95% of which are singletons. The sample consisted of naive CD4+ T cells from PBMCs. Subset given: CD45RA+ positively selected. The V and J genes are TRBV2 and TRBJ1-1; TRBD1 aligns across 7 bases. The receptor was isolated from a man aged 18 to 35 in good health. Some clones in this sample may be carry-over from other donors' samples. The CDR3 reads CASQGVMNTEAFF. CDR3 bases: TGTGCCAGCCAGGGGGTGATGAACACTGAAGCTTTCTTT.